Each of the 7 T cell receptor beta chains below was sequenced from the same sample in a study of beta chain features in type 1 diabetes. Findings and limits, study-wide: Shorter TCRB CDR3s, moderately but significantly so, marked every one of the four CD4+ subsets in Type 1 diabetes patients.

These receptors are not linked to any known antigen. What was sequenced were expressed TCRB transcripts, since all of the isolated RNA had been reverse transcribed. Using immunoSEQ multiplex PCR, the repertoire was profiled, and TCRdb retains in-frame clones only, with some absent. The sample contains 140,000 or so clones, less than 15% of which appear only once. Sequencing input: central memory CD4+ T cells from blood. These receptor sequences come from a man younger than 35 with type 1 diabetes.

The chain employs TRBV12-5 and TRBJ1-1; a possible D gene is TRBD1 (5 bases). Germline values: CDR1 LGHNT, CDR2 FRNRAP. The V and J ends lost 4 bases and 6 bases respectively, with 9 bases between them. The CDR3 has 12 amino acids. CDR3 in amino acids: CASGSIQAEAFF. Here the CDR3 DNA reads TGTGCTAGTGGTTCCATACAGGCTGAAGCTTTCTTT.

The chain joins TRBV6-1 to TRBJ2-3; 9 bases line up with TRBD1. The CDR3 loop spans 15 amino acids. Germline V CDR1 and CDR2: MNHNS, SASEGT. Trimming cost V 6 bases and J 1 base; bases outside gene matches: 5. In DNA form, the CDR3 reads TGTGCCAGCAGCCGGGACAGGGTTCGCACAGATACGCAGTATTTT. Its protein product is CASSRDRVRTDTQYF.

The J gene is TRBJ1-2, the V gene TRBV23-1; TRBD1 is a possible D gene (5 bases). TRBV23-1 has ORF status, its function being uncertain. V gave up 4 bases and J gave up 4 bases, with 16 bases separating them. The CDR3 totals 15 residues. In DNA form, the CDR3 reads TGCGCCAGCAGTCCTACGCTGAGCGGGACCTATGGCTACACCTTC. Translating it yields CASSPTLSGTYGYTF.

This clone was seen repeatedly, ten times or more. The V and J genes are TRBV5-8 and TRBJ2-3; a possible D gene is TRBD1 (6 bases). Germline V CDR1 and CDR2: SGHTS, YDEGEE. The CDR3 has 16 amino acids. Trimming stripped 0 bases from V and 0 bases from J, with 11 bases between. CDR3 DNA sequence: TGTGCCAGCAGCTTGGACAGGGATGATAGCACAGATACGCAGTATTTT. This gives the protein CASSLDRDDSTDTQYF.

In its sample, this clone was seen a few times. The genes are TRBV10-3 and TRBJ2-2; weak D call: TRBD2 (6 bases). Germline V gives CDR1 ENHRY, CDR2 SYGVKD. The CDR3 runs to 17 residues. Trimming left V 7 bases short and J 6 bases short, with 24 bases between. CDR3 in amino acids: CAIKFRAGPGESGELFF. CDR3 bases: TGTGCCATCAAGTTCCGGGCAGGGCCGGGAGAATCCGGGGAGCTGTTTTTT.

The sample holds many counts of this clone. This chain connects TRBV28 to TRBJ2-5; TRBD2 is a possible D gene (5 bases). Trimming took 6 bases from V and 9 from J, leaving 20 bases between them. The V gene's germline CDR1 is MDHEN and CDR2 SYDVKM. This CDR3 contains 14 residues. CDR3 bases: TGTGCCAGCAGCTTGCCTAGCAAGGTATTGGCCCAGTACTTC. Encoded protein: CASSLPSKVLAQYF. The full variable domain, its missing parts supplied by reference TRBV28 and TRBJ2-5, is DVKVTQSSRYLVKRTGEKVFLECVQDMDHENMFWYRQDPGLGLRLIYFSYDVKMKEKGDIPEGYSVSREKKERFSLILESASTNQTSMYLCASSLPSKVLAQYFGPGTRLLVL.

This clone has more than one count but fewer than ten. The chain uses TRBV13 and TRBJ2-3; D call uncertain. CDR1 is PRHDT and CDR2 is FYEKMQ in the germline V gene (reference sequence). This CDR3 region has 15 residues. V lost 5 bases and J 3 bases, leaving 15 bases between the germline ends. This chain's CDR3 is CASSHPFKGTDTQYF. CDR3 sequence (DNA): TGTGCCAGCAGCCACCCCTTTAAGGGAACAGATACGCAGTATTTT.